One sample yielded the 18 T cell receptor beta chains listed below, sequenced in a study of memory CD4+ T cells and cytomegalovirus serostatus. Single viable CD3+CD4+CD8-CD45RO+ cells were sorted as the memory CD4+ T cells. Assay: immunoSEQ multiplex PCR; the TCRdb copy retains only in-frame clones and omits some. The sample has just under 60,000 clones, around 80% seen once. Material: memory CD4+ T cells from blood. The receptor set was obtained from an adult in good health and CMV-seronegative.

The rearrangement links TRBV11-1 to TRBJ2-5; a weak D match, TRBD1 (6 bases). Germline lookup yields CDR1 SGHAT and CDR2 FQDESV (reference sequence). The CDR3 spans 13 residues. The germline V and J ends were trimmed by 1 base and 5 bases, with 8 bases remaining between them. The CDR3 loop reads CASSLDREETQYF. Here the CDR3 DNA reads TGTGCCAGCAGCTTAGACAGGGAGGAGACCCAGTACTTC.

The chain combines TRBV11-3 with TRBJ2-2; D gene unclear. The CDR3 loop spans 13 amino acids. The V and J ends lost 0 bases and 7 bases respectively, with 6 bases between them. Germline V gives CDR1 SGHNT, CDR2 YENEEA. For the CDR3, the DNA is TGTGCCAGCAGCTTAGAGGGTGGCGGGGAGCTGTTTTTT. It codes for CASSLEGGGELFF.

The V call is TRBV18, the J call TRBJ2-3; 14 bases match TRBD2. V lost 6 bases and J lost 12; bases outside the gene matches: 8. The CDR3 is made up of 14 amino acids. Looked up from germline, CDR1 is KGHSH and CDR2 is LQKENI. CDR3 amino acids: CASSQPGLAGGQYF. Written as DNA, the CDR3 is TGTGCCAGCTCCCAACCCGGACTAGCGGGAGGCCAGTATTTT.

V is TRBV6-1 and J is TRBJ1-1; TRBD1 is a possible D gene (5 bases). Trimming pared 4 bases from V and 5 bases from J, leaving 20 bases between. This CDR3 contains 16 residues. Looked up from germline, CDR1 is MNHNS and CDR2 is SASEGT. The CDR3 DNA sequence: TGTGCCAGCAGTGGGGGTTGGGGGACGAGTGGAACTGAAGCTTTCTTT. It yields the protein CASSGGWGTSGTEAFF.

The chain combines TRBV28 with TRBJ1-1; 9 positions agree with TRBD1. Unmatched junction bases numbered 6, after V lost 6 bases and J lost 4 bases. CDR3 size: 14 residues. Germline lookup yields CDR1 MDHEN and CDR2 SYDVKM. CDR3 coding DNA: TGTGCCAGCAGCCTTCGGACAGGGGTCACTGAAGCTTTCTTT. Amino acids: CASSLRTGVTEAFF.

The table lists this clone with a count of one. This chain connects TRBV9 to TRBJ2-1, with TRBD1 matching 7 bases. Germline CDR1 and CDR2: SGDLS and YYNGEE. The V gene end was trimmed by 0 bases and the J gene end by 9 bases; junction bases not matched to a gene: 6. The CDR3 is 14 residues long. The CDR3 DNA is TGTGCCAGCAGCGTAGACAGGGGAGCTGCTGAGCAGTTCTTC. Protein: CASSVDRGAAEQFF.

This chain joins TRBV6-5 and TRBJ2-1; TRBD2 might be the D (6 bases). Germline assignment: CDR1 MNHEY and CDR2 SVGAGI. V was cut by 6 bases and J by 9 bases, with 15 bases left in between. CDR3 size: 13 residues. CDR3 region: CASRRTINGEQFF. In DNA form, the CDR3 reads TGTGCCAGCAGAAGGACTATCAACGGTGAGCAGTTCTTC.

The chain links TRBV6-5 to TRBJ1-3; D is uncertain. Germline-derived CDR1 and CDR2 are MNHEY and SVGAGI. The CDR3 is made up of 13 amino acids. Trimming took off 2 bases at V and 7 bases at J, with 9 bases between the two ends. The CDR3 nucleotides read TGTGCCAGCAGTTACCGAGGAGATAACACCATATATTTT. It translates to CASSYRGDNTIYF.

The chain uses TRBV30 and TRBJ2-5; no reliable D call. The V gene's germline CDR1 is GTSNPN and CDR2 SVGIG (reference sequence). Trimming removed 0 bases at V and 5 bases at J, with 13 bases between. This CDR3 spans 14 amino acids. The CDR3 here is CAWSVRPWSETQYF. CDR3 DNA: TGTGCCTGGAGTGTACGGCCCTGGTCGGAGACCCAGTACTTC.

This clone was seen a few times. The chain employs TRBV11-3 and TRBJ1-4; no reliable D call. Germline V CDR1 and CDR2: SGHNT, YENEEA. V was shortened by 4 bases and J by 8 bases, with 8 bases between the two germline ends. The CDR3 covers 12 residues. The CDR3 DNA is TGTGCCAGCAGCTCAGCGGACGAAAAACTGTTTTTT. It is translated as CASSSADEKLFF.

J is TRBJ2-7 and V is TRBV28; D unclear. The V end lost 5 bases, the J end lost 4 bases, and 9 bases lay between the germline ends. The CDR3 sequence is 12 residues long. CDR1 is MDHEN, CDR2 SYDVKM, per germline. The CDR3 reads CASSPRIYEQYF. CDR3 sequence (DNA): TGTGCCAGCAGTCCAAGGATTTACGAGCAGTACTTC. Full variable domain (outside the CDR3, taken from reference TRBV28 and TRBJ2-7): DVKVTQSSRYLVKRTGEKVFLECVQDMDHENMFWYRQDPGLGLRLIYFSYDVKMKEKGDIPEGYSVSREKKERFSLILESASTNQTSMYLCASSPRIYEQYFGPGTRLTVT.

The chain has TRBV6-1 and TRBJ2-7; TRBD1 matches 9 bases. Germline lookup yields CDR1 MNHNS and CDR2 SASEGT. This CDR3 spans 14 amino acids. V lost 4 bases, J lost 1 base, and 2 bases stayed unmatched. The DNA for the CDR3 is TGTGCCAGCAGTGGGGACAGGGTGTCCTACGAGCAGTACTTC. Its translation: CASSGDRVSYEQYF.

The chain carries TRBV12-5 and TRBJ2-7, with TRBD1 matching over 10 bases. This CDR3 spans 19 amino acids. The germline CDR1 and CDR2 sequences are LGHNT and FRNRAP. V dropped 2 bases and J dropped 1; count of bases not matched to a gene: 14. The CDR3 sequence is CASGLPRQGAFDRSYEQYF. Here the CDR3 DNA reads TGTGCTAGTGGTTTGCCCAGACAGGGGGCATTTGATAGATCCTACGAGCAGTACTTC.

The chain links TRBV27 to TRBJ2-2; a weak D match, TRBD1 (5 bases). Germline V gene lookup returns CDR1 MNHEY and CDR2 SMNVEV (reference sequence). CDR3 length: 14 residues. The V end lost 2 bases, the J end lost 5 bases, and 9 bases lay between the germline ends. CDR3 sequence (DNA): TGTGCCAGCAGTTTACGTAGGGGAACCGGGGAGCTGTTTTTT. It translates to CASSLRRGTGELFF.

The V call is TRBV9, the J call TRBJ2-3; D uncertain. Per the germline V gene, CDR1 is SGDLS and CDR2 is YYNGEE. The CDR3 runs 15 residues. V shed 0 bases and J shed 0 bases, with 8 bases lying between them. Here the CDR3 reads CASSVAVTSTDTQYF. The CDR3 nucleotides are TGTGCCAGCAGCGTAGCAGTGACTAGCACAGATACGCAGTATTTT.

This clone has only a few counts. CDR3 amino acids: CSGFSSSRDTKGRGEQFF. CDR3 bases: TGCAGCGGATTCTCGTCAAGTCGGGACACCAAAGGACGTGGTGAGCAGTTCTTC. The chain joins TRBV29-1 to TRBJ2-1; TRBD1 might be the D (6 bases). The germline CDR1 and CDR2 sequences are SQVTM and ANQGSEA. The CDR3 is made up of 18 amino acids. V was shortened by 7 bases and J by 9 bases, with 34 bases between the two germline ends.

This clone appeared a few times. The V gene is TRBV7-2, the J gene TRBJ1-1, with a weak D call TRBD1 (6 bases). CDR3 length: 14 residues. V was shortened by 3 bases and J by 1 base, with 9 bases between the two germline ends. Per the germline V gene, CDR1 is SGHTA and CDR2 is FQGNSA. The CDR3 bases are TGTGCCAGCAGCTTTGGCAGGGGGAACACTGAAGCTTTCTTT. As protein: CASSFGRGNTEAFF.

The V call is TRBV7-9, the J call TRBJ2-1, with D unresolved. The CDR3 spans 14 residues. Trimming took 1 base from V and 9 from J, leaving 13 bases between them. CDR1 and CDR2 (germline): SEHNR, FQNEAQ (reference sequence). The CDR3 coding sequence is TGTGCCAGCAGCTTAGATTTGCTCTTGGGTGAGCAGTTCTTC. It encodes CASSLDLLLGEQFF.